Each of the 16 T cell receptor beta chains below was sequenced from the same sample in a study of T cell responses to AZD1222 COVID-19 vaccine. Data came from immunoSEQ multiplex PCR; TCRdb stores just in-frame clones and leaves some out. The sample records more than 80,000 clones, around 88% being singletons. Sample: peripheral blood, taken on day 0 of MenACWY control vaccination. The receptors were gathered from an adult in good health.

The rearrangement uses TRBV3-1 (or the pseudogene TRBV3-2) and TRBJ1-5; 8 positions agree with TRBD1. V was pared by 4 bases and J by 1 base, with 9 bases of the junction left unmatched. Germline values: CDR1 LGHDT, CDR2 YNNKEL (reference sequence). This CDR3 spans 17 amino acids. The CDR3 here is CASSPWTGRESNQPQHF. Written as DNA, the CDR3 is TGTGCCAGCAGCCCCTGGACAGGGCGGGAGAGCAATCAGCCCCAGCATTTT.

This chain links TRBV5-1 with TRBJ1-1; the D is unclear. Germline assignment: CDR1 SGHRS and CDR2 YFSETQ. The CDR3 consists of 14 residues. Trimming stripped 0 bases from V and 1 base from J, with 7 bases between. The CDR3 bases are TGCGCCAGCAGCTTGGCCTTGCAGAACACTGAAGCTTTCTTT. This codes for CASSLALQNTEAFF.

The chain joins TRBV3-1 (or the pseudogene TRBV3-2) to TRBJ2-3; TRBD2 matches 10 bases. With V trimmed by 2 bases and J by 2 bases, 1 base remained unmatched. Germline V gene data show CDR1 as LGHDT and CDR2 as YNNKEL (reference sequence). CDR3 size: 15 residues. CDR3 coding DNA: TGTGCCAGCAGCCAAACTAGCGGGGCCACAGATACGCAGTATTTT. Translated: CASSQTSGATDTQYF.

This rearrangement joins TRBV30 to TRBJ2-1; 9 bases fit TRBD2. Trimming took 5 bases from V and 14 from J; bases not matched to a gene: 13. Germline-derived CDR1 and CDR2 are GTSNPN and SVGIG (reference sequence). The CDR3 spans 13 residues. Here the CDR3 reads CAWETGTSPIKFF. In DNA, the CDR3 is TGTGCCTGGGAAACCGGGACTAGCCCAATTAAGTTCTTC.

This clone has only a few counts. The genes are TRBV14 and TRBJ1-2; 8 nucleotides align to TRBD1. The CDR3 length is 15 residues. Germline CDR1 SGHDN, CDR2 FVKESK. J lost 3 bases, V lost 3 bases, and 6 bases had no gene match. The CDR3 here is CASSQTGTGHYGYTF. The CDR3 coding sequence is TGTGCCAGCAGCCAGACCGGGACAGGACACTATGGCTACACCTTC.

The CDR3 coding sequence is TGTGCCACCAGTGATTTGAGCCGAAACGGGGAGACCCAGTACTTC. Its translation: CATSDLSRNGETQYF. J is TRBJ2-5 and V is TRBV24-1; no reliable D call. The germline CDR1 and CDR2 sequences are KGHDR and SFDVKD. The CDR3 has 15 amino acids. The germline V and J ends were trimmed by 0 bases and 5 bases, with 12 bases remaining between them.

V usage is TRBV9 and J usage is TRBJ1-1; D gene uncertain. V gave up 0 bases and J gave up 5 bases, with 11 bases separating them. The CDR3 sequence is 14 residues long. The germline gives CDR1 SGDLS, CDR2 YYNGEE. The CDR3 loop is CASSVDPFRTEAFF. The CDR3 region has the DNA TGTGCCAGCAGCGTAGACCCCTTCAGGACTGAAGCTTTCTTT.

The chain joins TRBV19 to TRBJ1-5, with a weak D call TRBD1 (6 bases). Trimming shortened V by 0 bases and J by 3 bases, and 12 bases separated the two germline ends. The CDR3 is 16 amino acids. Germline V gene data show CDR1 as LNHDA and CDR2 as SQIVND (reference sequence). The CDR3 sequence: CASSIEPQGSNQPQHF. CDR3 coding DNA: TGTGCCAGTAGTATAGAGCCACAGGGCTCCAATCAGCCCCAGCATTTT.

This rearrangement joins TRBV11-2 to TRBJ1-1; 9 bases fit TRBD1. Germline loops: CDR1 SGHAT, CDR2 FQNNGV. This CDR3 has 13 residues. With 5 bases clipped from V and 5 bases from J, the junction kept 3 bases outside the gene matches. The CDR3 loop is CASSPDRGTEAFF. The DNA for the CDR3 is TGTGCCAGCAGCCCCGACAGGGGGACTGAAGCTTTCTTT.

The chain employs TRBV4-3 and TRBJ1-2; 8 nucleotides match TRBD1. Germline CDR1 LGHNA, CDR2 YSLEER. The ends lost 4 bases at V and 5 bases at J; junction bases unmatched: 12. The CDR3 is 16 residues long. CDR3 region: CASSPTTGQGAYGYTF. The DNA of the CDR3 is TGCGCCAGCAGCCCTACCACCGGGCAGGGGGCTTATGGCTACACCTTC.

The V and J genes are TRBV7-2 and TRBJ1-3, with D possibly being TRBD1 (5 bases). V was trimmed by 5 bases and J by 1 base, leaving 18 bases between them. This CDR3 comprises 17 residues. Germline loops: CDR1 SGHTA, CDR2 FQGNSA. The CDR3 coding sequence is TGTGCCAGCAGCCCCCGGCACCCGGGGCAGTCTGGAAACACCATATATTTT. Its translation is CASSPRHPGQSGNTIYF.

The sample holds one count of this clone. V and J are TRBV2 and TRBJ1-4, with D unresolved. CDR1 is SNHLY, CDR2 FYNNEI, per germline. The CDR3 runs 14 residues. With 8 bases removed from V and 7 bases from J, the gap between germline ends came to 17 bases. The CDR3 nucleotides are TGTGCCAGCGGGCGGGAGGGTCGTGCTGAAAAACTGTTTTTT. Translated: CASGREGRAEKLFF.

This clone was seen just once. The DNA of the CDR3 is TGTGCCAGCAGCTCCCTCTCTTTAGGATCAGATACGCAGTATTTT. Translation gives CASSSLSLGSDTQYF. The genes are TRBV7-2 and TRBJ2-3; D is ambiguous. The CDR3 covers 15 residues. Between the trimmed V and J ends, which lost 4 bases and 4 bases, there was a span of 15 bases. Per germline, CDR1 SGHTA and CDR2 FQGNSA.

This clone was seen only once. The chain employs TRBV4-3 and TRBJ2-1; 15 positions agree with TRBD2. Germline CDR1 LGHNA, CDR2 YSLEER. The V gene end was trimmed by 4 bases and the J gene end by 9 bases; junction bases not matched to a gene: 7. The CDR3 is 16 amino acids. The CDR3 sequence: CASSPDGLAGGREQFF. The CDR3 nucleotides are TGCGCCAGCAGCCCAGACGGACTAGCGGGGGGGCGTGAGCAGTTCTTC.

The CDR3 spells CASSPSSGGNSYEQYF. Here the CDR3 DNA reads TGTGCCAGCTCACCATCTAGCGGGGGCAACTCCTACGAGCAGTACTTC. This chain connects TRBV18 to TRBJ2-7; 10 nucleotides agree with TRBD2. J gave up 0 bases and V 2 bases, and 4 bases lay outside the gene matches. This CDR3 has 16 amino acids. Germline-derived CDR1 and CDR2 are KGHSH and LQKENI. Full variable domain (remainder filled in from reference TRBV18 and TRBJ2-7): NAGVMQNPRHLVRRRGQEARLRCSPMKGHSHVYWYRQLPEEGLKFMVYLQKENIIDESGMPKERFSAEFPKEGPSILRIQQVVRGDSAAYFCASSPSSGGNSYEQYFGPGTRLTVT.

This clone appeared a few times. Additional DNA sequences in this sample encode the identical CDR3. The chain recombines TRBV5-1 with TRBJ2-7; D remains ambiguous. This CDR3 is built from 14 residues. V gave up 1 base and J gave up 2 bases, with 10 bases separating them. Per germline, CDR1 SGHRS and CDR2 YFSETQ. This CDR3 reads CASSLLGGTYEQYF. CDR3 bases: TGCGCCAGCAGCTTGCTGGGCGGTACCTACGAGCAGTACTTC. Together with reference TRBV5-1 and TRBJ2-7, the CDR3 gives the full variable domain: KAGVTQTPRYLIKTRGQQVTLSCSPISGHRSVSWYQQTPGQGLQFLFEYFSETQRNKGNFPGRFSGRQFSNSRSEMNVSTLELGDSALYLCASSLLGGTYEQYFGPGTRLTVT.